Below are 7 T cell receptor beta chains sequenced from a single sample in a study of blood T cell repertoires in COVID-19 (dated by TCRdb to 2020 to 2022). The method was the immunoSEQ multiplex PCR assay. Entries here come from immuneACCESS through TCRdb and include only in-frame sequences with V and J called. Some clones fail to appear in such tables; in the studies checked, an unresolved V gene covers under half of the shortfall, and the cause of the remainder is unknown. The sample table records around 99,000 clones; about 80% of these occur just once. Jointly, the top ten make up approximately 4.3% of the sample. The sequenced material came from peripheral blood. The receptors were gathered from a man between 70 and 80 years old with acute or convalescent COVID-19.

V is TRBV12-2 and J is TRBJ1-1; the D call TRBD1 from the table was never checked on the DNA. TRBV12-2 is a listed pseudogene. This CDR3 is 15 amino acids long. This CDR3 reads CASRLEGQMNTEAFF. CDR3 in DNA: TGTGCAAGTCGCTTAGAGGGACAAATGAACACTGAAGCTTTCTTT.

This clone was detected only a few times. The V call is TRBV28, the J call TRBJ1-2; 7 nucleotides line up with TRBD1. The V gene end was trimmed by 1 base and the J gene end by 7 bases; junction bases not matched to a gene: 9. The CDR3 is 15 amino acids. Germline CDR1 and CDR2: MDHEN and SYDVKM. CDR3 bases: TGTGCCAGCAGTTTATACCAGGGGGTGGGAGGTGGCTACACCTTC. Amino acids: CASSLYQGVGGGYTF.

In its sample, this clone was seen a few times. The chain carries TRBV7-2 and TRBJ1-5, with no clear D. This CDR3 comprises 15 residues. V lost 2 bases and J 3 bases, leaving 11 bases between the germline ends. CDR1 is SGHTA, CDR2 FQGNSA, per germline. CDR3 in DNA: TGTGCCAGCAGCTTACAAACCCAGTTCAATCAGCCCCAGCATTTT. Protein sequence: CASSLQTQFNQPQHF.

The gene calls are TRBV10-2 and TRBJ1-5, with 9 bases aligning to TRBD1. This CDR3 is built from 19 residues. Germline CDR1 reads WSHSY; CDR2 reads SAAADI. With 4 bases clipped from V and 6 bases from J, the junction kept 19 bases outside the gene matches. The CDR3: CASSGPGTGRFEAIQPQHF. CDR3 in DNA: TGCGCCAGCAGTGGGCCCGGGACAGGGAGGTTTGAGGCGATTCAGCCCCAGCATTTT.

The genes are TRBV4-2 and TRBJ2-5; 7 nucleotides align to TRBD1. The germline CDR1 and CDR2 sequences are LGHNA and YNFKEQ. The CDR3 extends over 14 amino acids. V shed 4 bases and J 4 bases; nucleotides not matched to a gene: 6. The chain's CDR3 is CASSPTGAGETQYF. In DNA, the CDR3 is TGTGCCAGCAGCCCCACAGGGGCGGGAGAGACCCAGTACTTC.

The CDR3 reads CASSRQSANQPQHF. CDR3 coding DNA: TGTGCCAGCAGCCGACAGAGCGCGAATCAGCCCCAGCATTTT. This chain joins TRBV5-6 and TRBJ1-5; possible D gene TRBD1, 5 bases. Germline CDR1 and CDR2: SGHDT and YYEEEE. The ends were cut back, 4 bases at V and 4 bases at J, with 12 bases in the middle. This CDR3 spans 14 amino acids.

The chain uses TRBV24-1 and TRBJ2-3, with TRBD2 matching over 11 bases. Germline trimming cut 1 base from V and 0 bases from J; bases unmatched to any gene: 14. Germline V lookup: CDR1 KGHDR, CDR2 SFDVKD. The CDR3 sequence is 21 residues long. The CDR3 coding sequence is TGTGCCACCAGTGATTTTTCGACAGCTAGCGGGGGGACCCTGAGCACAGATACGCAGTATTTT. Encoded protein: CATSDFSTASGGTLSTDTQYF.